The text below deals with one T cell receptor (beta chain). This sample is part of a study of CD8 T cells in Susac syndrome. This CDR3 has 15 amino acids. Trimming left V 7 bases short and J 2 bases short, with 17 bases between. Germline CDR1 is LGHNT and CDR2 is FRNRAP. Roughly 0.5 to 1 ug RNA was reverse transcribed with random hexamers. TCRdb passed the immunoSEQ multiplex PCR reads through MiXCR, listing each CDR3 protein once. In the table there are 150,000 to 200,000 distinct CDR3 sequences, around nine tenths of which are singletons. Source material: CD4+ T cells from PBMCs. The clonotype originates from a human donor with Susac syndrome. V is TRBV12-5 and J is TRBJ2-5; D might be TRBD1 or TRBD2, each matching 5 bases. CDR3 DNA sequence: TGTGCTAGTGCCCCTTCCCTGAGGGGACAAGAGACCCAGTACTTC. Residues: CASAPSLRGQETQYF. The full variable domain, rest sourced from reference TRBV12-5 and TRBJ2-5, is DARVTQTPRHKVTEMGQEVTMRCQPILGHNTVFWYRQTMMQGLELLAYFRNRAPLDDSGMPKDRFSAEMPDATLATLKIQPSEPRDSAVYFCASAPSLRGQETQYFGPGTRLLVL.